What follows are 8 T cell receptor beta chains derived from one specimen sequenced in a study of T cells in Graves' hyperthyroidism and ophthalmopathy. Authors of the study amplified TCR beta CDR3 regions from RNA transcripts. Primed by the HTBI set, a first-round RT-PCR was run on the TCR CDR3. TCRdb reanalysed the multiplex PCR reads using MiXCR and keeps one entry per CDR3 protein. The data contain about 480,000 distinct CDR3 sequences, around 15% of them singletons. Sequencing was done on a sample of blood. The receptors shown here come from a woman between 18 and 30 years old with Graves' hyperthyroidism.

This clonotype was counted at least ten times. The chain joins TRBV5-1 to TRBJ2-3; D gene ambiguous. CDR1 and CDR2 from the germline V gene are SGHRS and YFSETQ. V lost 1 base and J lost 3, with 12 bases in between. The CDR3 runs 15 residues. The CDR3 loop reads CASSLLVSGTDTQYF. CDR3 in DNA: TGCGCCAGCAGCTTGCTAGTAAGTGGTACAGATACGCAGTATTTT.

Comments on this clonotype: Just one base apart from a much larger clone, this may be a read error. The rearrangement uses TRBV5-1 and TRBJ2-7; 9 nucleotides agree with TRBD1. The length of the CDR3 is 15 residues. CDR1 is SGHRS and CDR2 is YFSETQ in the germline V gene. CDR3 DNA: TGCGCCAGCAGGTACGGGACAGGGCCTTCCTGCGAGCAGTACTTC. Translated: CASRYGTGPSCEQYF.

This clonotype has just a few counts. The chain joins TRBV6-1 to TRBJ2-3; TRBD2 matches 12 bases. The CDR3 runs to 14 residues. The V segment lost 6 bases and the J segment 6 bases; nucleotides outside the gene matches: 4. CDR1 MNHNS and CDR2 SASEGT come from the germline V gene. As DNA, the CDR3 is TGTGCCAGCAGACTAGCGGGAGGTGCGGATACGCAGTATTTT. This encodes CASRLAGGADTQYF.

This clonotype was picked up many times. This rearrangement joins TRBV19 to TRBJ2-5, with TRBD2 matching 9 bases. This CDR3 contains 21 residues. V gave up 5 bases and J gave up 2 bases; unmatched junction bases: 24. The germline CDR1 and CDR2 sequences are LNHDA and SQIVND (reference sequence). CDR3 in amino acids: CASSPAPTTSGGGGPQETQYF. The CDR3 DNA is TGTGCCAGTAGTCCGGCACCCACGACTAGCGGAGGGGGAGGCCCTCAAGAGACCCAGTACTTC.

This clonotype was picked up many times. The chain couples TRBV27 to TRBJ2-2; no reliable D call. This CDR3 spans 14 amino acids. Germline lookup yields CDR1 MNHEY and CDR2 SMNVEV (reference sequence). V dropped 4 bases and J dropped 7 bases, with 13 bases sitting between them. The CDR3 sequence is CASSSPRLGGELFF. CDR3 in DNA: TGTGCCAGCAGTTCCCCCCGTTTGGGCGGGGAGCTGTTTTTT.

Of note for this clonotype: Sequence at one end of the junction differs from germline and may be a read error. This chain links TRBV11-3 with TRBJ2-2; TRBD1 matches at 7 bases. Germline V gene sequence: CDR1 SGHNT, CDR2 YENEEA. The CDR3 has 16 amino acids. CDR3 amino acids: CASSLRSGTGAGELLF. The CDR3 nucleotides are TGTGCCAGCAGCTTACGGTCGGGTACAGGGGCCGGGGAGCTGCTTTTT.

This clonotype was observed a handful of times. The chain joins TRBV9 to TRBJ2-7, with D perhaps matching TRBD1 or TRBD2 (5 bases each). Trimming pared 3 bases from V and 3 bases from J, leaving 13 bases between. From germline, CDR1 is SGDLS and CDR2 YYNGEE. This CDR3 has 14 amino acids. CDR3: CASSGTGGLYEQYF. CDR3 DNA: TGTGCCAGCAGCGGCACAGGCGGACTCTACGAGCAGTACTTC.

This chain's CDR3 is CAWSVAPGLEQYF. The DNA for the CDR3 is TGTGCCTGGAGTGTAGCTCCCGGGTTAGAGCAGTACTTC. V usage is TRBV30 and J usage is TRBJ2-7; D unclear. The germline CDR1 and CDR2 sequences are GTSNPN and SVGIG (reference sequence). CDR3 length equals 13 residues. Trimming removed 0 bases at V and 7 bases at J, with 13 bases between.